A single T cell receptor (beta chain) is shown here with its context. The data were taken from a study of blood T cell repertoires in COVID-19. On the study more broadly: The analysed material was cDNA or gDNA that came from T cells, B-cell-depleted T cells, or PBMCs.

The authors' processing: Amplification with reference gene primers provided the estimates of nucleated cell counts. Generated by immunoSEQ multiplex PCR, the TCRdb table keeps only in-frame clones and is missing some. From that table come the V and J calls and clone size; the DNA was used to work out D and trimming. The sample lists about 54,000 clones, about 89% seen once, with around 7.2% in the top ten. The length of the CDR3 is 15 residues. The trim removed 7 bases at V and 0 bases at J, leaving 5 bases unmatched. Germline CDR1 is SGHRS and CDR2 is YFSETQ. What was sequenced was peripheral blood. The TCR comes from a woman aged 55-69 years with active or convalescent COVID-19. V and J are TRBV5-1 and TRBJ2-2; 8 bases line up with TRBD2. The CDR3 loop is CASSTSGANTGELFF. The DNA for the CDR3 is TGCGCCAGCTCAACTAGCGGAGCGAACACCGGGGAGCTGTTTTTT.